This T cell receptor beta chain stems from a study of cytomegalovirus exposure and HLA in healthy donors. Whole-study results and caveats: In an earlier analysis, most TCR beta V segments were productive about 87% or about 30% of the time.

Ten or more counts support this clone. Its antigen is not known. This CDR3 contains 13 residues. Germline values: CDR1 MNHEY, CDR2 SMNVEV (reference sequence). Trimming took 6 bases from V and 3 from J, leaving 11 bases between them. The primer mix had 60 Vbeta and 13 Jbeta primers. Measured with immunoSEQ multiplex PCR; TCRdb has only the in-frame clones, and not every one. The table shows about 190,000 clones, with roughly 80% occurring only once. Among the donors, all were healthy bone marrow donors. Sequenced sample: PBMCs. The TCR originated in a man in his forties in good health and CMV-seropositive. This rearrangement joins TRBV27 to TRBJ1-2; D unclear. CDR3 in DNA: TGTGCCAGCAGCCCGTACGGAGACTATGGCTACACCTTC. Protein sequence: CASSPYGDYGYTF.